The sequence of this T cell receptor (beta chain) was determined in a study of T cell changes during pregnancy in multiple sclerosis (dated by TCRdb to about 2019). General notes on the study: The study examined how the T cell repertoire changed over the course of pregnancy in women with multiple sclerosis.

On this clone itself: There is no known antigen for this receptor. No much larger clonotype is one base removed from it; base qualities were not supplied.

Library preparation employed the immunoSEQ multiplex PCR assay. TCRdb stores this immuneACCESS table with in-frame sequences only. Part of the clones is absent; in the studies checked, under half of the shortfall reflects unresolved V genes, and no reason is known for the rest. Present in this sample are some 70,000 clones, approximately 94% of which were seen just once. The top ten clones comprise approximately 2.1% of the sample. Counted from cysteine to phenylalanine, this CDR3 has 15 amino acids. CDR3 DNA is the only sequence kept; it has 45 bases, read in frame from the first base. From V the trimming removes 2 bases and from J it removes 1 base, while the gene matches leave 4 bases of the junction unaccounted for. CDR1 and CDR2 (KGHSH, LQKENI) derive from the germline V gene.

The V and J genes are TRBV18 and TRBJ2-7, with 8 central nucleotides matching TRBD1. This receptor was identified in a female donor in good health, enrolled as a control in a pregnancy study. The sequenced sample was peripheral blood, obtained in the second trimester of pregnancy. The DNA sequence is TGTGCCAGCTCACCATCGAGACAGGGGTCCTACGAGCAGTACTTC. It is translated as CASSPSRQGSYEQYF.